One sample yielded the 28 T cell receptor beta chains listed below, sequenced in a study of cytomegalovirus exposure and HLA in healthy donors listed by TCRdb under 2017. Libraries were made using the immunoSEQ multiplex PCR assay. A mixture of 60 forward primers for TCR Vbeta segments and 13 reverse primers for TCR Jbeta segments was used in the multiplex PCR. TCRdb mirrors the immuneACCESS table, restricted to in-frame sequences. Some clones are absent from its copies; in checked studies, under half trace to an unresolved V gene, and the reason for the others is unknown. The sample's clone listing holds 150,000 to 200,000 clones. Clones ranked in the top ten supply around 0.8% of the sample. Sequenced: PBMCs. The receptor source for this set is a woman between 18 and 29 years old in good health and CMV-seropositive.

V gene TRBV30 combines with J gene TRBJ1-2; possibly TRBD1 for D (5 bases). CDR3 length equals 14 residues. The V gene lost 1 base and the J gene lost 5 bases, with 14 bases spanning the gap. The germline gives CDR1 GTSNPN, CDR2 SVGIG (reference sequence). For the CDR3, the DNA is TGTGCCTGGAGTGGGAGACAGAGCCTATATGGCTACACCTTC. It is translated as CAWSGRQSLYGYTF.

The chain is built from TRBV5-1 and TRBJ1-1; TRBD1 matches 9 bases. The V gene end was trimmed by 4 bases and the J gene end by 3 bases; junction bases not matched to a gene: 7. CDR1 and CDR2 (germline): SGHRS, YFSETQ. The CDR3 is 15 amino acids. The CDR3: CASSRQGQGDTEAFF. The CDR3 region has the DNA TGCGCCAGCAGCCGTCAGGGACAGGGAGACACTGAAGCTTTCTTT.

V and J are TRBV29-1 and TRBJ2-1, with TRBD1 matching 9 bases. From germline, CDR1 is SQVTM and CDR2 ANQGSEA. The CDR3 spans 14 residues. V dropped 6 bases and J dropped 7; count of bases not matched to a gene: 10. The CDR3 region has the DNA TGCAGCGTATACGGGACAGGGACTCTTAATGAGCAGTTCTTC. Protein product: CSVYGTGTLNEQFF.

The chain has TRBV7-9 and TRBJ2-1, with TRBD1 matching over 9 bases. The CDR3 extends over 13 amino acids. Per germline, CDR1 SEHNR and CDR2 FQNEAQ (reference sequence). Trimming removed 5 bases from V and 15 bases from J; junction bases left unmatched: 11. The CDR3 bases are TGTGCCAGCAGCGTATCCGGGACAGGGAGTTCGTTCTTC. Translation gives CASSVSGTGSSFF.

V usage is TRBV5-1 and J usage is TRBJ2-1; 7 bases line up with TRBD2. CDR1 is SGHRS and CDR2 is YFSETQ in the germline V gene. V was clipped by 5 bases and J by 5 bases; unmatched bases: 7. The CDR3 length is 14 residues. CDR3 protein: CASRRELQDNEQFF. The CDR3 DNA is TGCGCCAGCAGGCGGGAGCTCCAGGACAATGAGCAGTTCTTC.

V is TRBV19 and J is TRBJ2-7; 9 bases are a match to TRBD2. V lost 5 bases, J lost 2 bases, and 4 bases stayed unmatched. The CDR3 is 14 residues long. CDR1 and CDR2 from the germline V gene are LNHDA and SQIVND (reference sequence). Here the CDR3 reads CASSQERGAYEQYF. The DNA for the CDR3 is TGTGCCAGTAGTCAGGAGCGGGGGGCCTACGAGCAGTACTTC.

The V and J genes are TRBV28 and TRBJ1-2; the match to TRBD1 covers 10 bases. Trimming took 6 bases from V and 7 from J; bases not matched to a gene: 14. The V gene's germline CDR1 is MDHEN and CDR2 SYDVKM. CDR3 size: 16 residues. The CDR3 region is CASSRQTGGYGGGYTF. CDR3 DNA: TGTGCCAGCAGCCGCCAGACAGGGGGCTATGGAGGTGGCTACACCTTC.

V usage is TRBV6-1 and J usage is TRBJ2-5; 8 bases agree with TRBD1. The J call could be wrong; TRBJ2-7 is a better fit for the DNA end. CDR1 MNHNS and CDR2 SASEGT come from the germline V gene. CDR3 size: 13 residues. In DNA, the CDR3 is TGTGCCAGCATCCGGACAGGGCCCTACGAGCAGTACTTC. It encodes CASIRTGPYEQYF.

A note on this clone: At one boundary the junction diverges from the germline segment, which might be a read error. As DNA, the CDR3 is TGTGCCAGCAGCATAGCGGGAGGGCCGGGGCAGTTCTTC. Translating it yields CASSIAGGPGQFF. The chain couples TRBV7-9 to TRBJ2-1, with 11 positions matching TRBD2. CDR3 size: 13 residues. Germline CDR1 and CDR2: SEHNR and FQNEAQ (reference sequence).

The V call is TRBV4-3, the J call TRBJ2-5, with 7 nucleotides matching TRBD1. Germline V gene data show CDR1 as LGHNA and CDR2 as YSLEER. V shed 1 base and J 5 bases; nucleotides not matched to a gene: 7. The CDR3 sequence is 15 residues long. The CDR3 spells CASSQVWTGGETQYF. CDR3 nucleotides: TGCGCCAGCAGCCAAGTCTGGACAGGTGGGGAGACCCAGTACTTC.

The CDR3 spells CASSLGRGYGNTIYF. CDR3 bases: TGTGCCAGCAGCCTCGGAAGGGGCTATGGAAACACCATATATTTT. V usage is TRBV5-6 and J usage is TRBJ1-3; TRBD1 might be the D (5 bases). The CDR3 consists of 15 residues. Germline CDR1 is SGHDT and CDR2 is YYEEEE. Trimming removed 4 bases at V and 3 bases at J, with 14 bases between.

As concerns this clone: The sample holds other DNA sequences that translate to the same CDR3. DNA for the CDR3: TGTGCCAGCAGCGCGGGACTTCAAGAGACCCAGTACTTC. Its translation is CASSAGLQETQYF. The J gene is TRBJ2-5, the V gene TRBV5-6, with a tentative D call TRBD2 (6 bases). The germline V gene has CDR1 SGHDT and CDR2 YYEEEE. The CDR3 is 13 residues long. The V and J ends lost 4 bases and 2 bases respectively, with 9 bases between them.

This sequence joins TRBV30 and TRBJ2-7; 13 nucleotides agree with TRBD2. The V segment lost 3 bases and the J segment 2 bases; nucleotides outside the gene matches: 1. CDR1 and CDR2 (germline): GTSNPN, SVGIG (reference sequence). This CDR3 has 14 amino acids. CDR3: CAWRGLAGTYEQYF. CDR3 DNA: TGTGCCTGGAGGGGACTAGCGGGGACCTACGAGCAGTACTTC.

V is TRBV29-1 and J is TRBJ2-2; the D gene is possibly TRBD1 (7 bases). V was pared by 2 bases and J by 0 bases, with 16 bases between. Germline CDR1 SQVTM, CDR2 ANQGSEA. There are 17 residues in the CDR3. The CDR3 coding sequence is TGCAGCGTTGAATGGTTGGGGGGACAGTCGAACACCGGGGAGCTGTTTTTT. Translation gives CSVEWLGGQSNTGELFF.

The chain uses TRBV4-2 and TRBJ2-7; 8 bases are shared with TRBD2. The V gene end was trimmed by 3 bases and the J gene end by 6 bases; junction bases not matched to a gene: 13. Germline-derived CDR1 and CDR2 are LGHNA and YNFKEQ. The CDR3 runs to 16 residues. CDR3 protein: CASSQGPGLGSAEQYF. The CDR3 DNA follows: TGTGCCAGCAGCCAGGGACCGGGACTAGGATCGGCCGAGCAGTACTTC.

This chain connects TRBV30 to TRBJ1-2, with TRBD1 identical over 9 bases. CDR1 GTSNPN and CDR2 SVGIG come from the germline V gene (reference sequence). The V and J ends lost 2 bases and 7 bases, in that order; junction bases with no gene match: 11. The CDR3 contains 15 residues. The CDR3 DNA sequence: TGTGCCTGGAGTCGGAATAGGGACAGGGTTGGTGGCTACACCTTC. As protein: CAWSRNRDRVGGYTF.

CDR3 in DNA: TGCGCCAGCAGCTTGGACAGCCCCTCCTACAATGAGCAGTTCTTC. It yields the protein CASSLDSPSYNEQFF. The chain links TRBV5-1 to TRBJ2-1, with unresolved D. The CDR3 has 15 amino acids. Germline CDR1 is SGHRS and CDR2 is YFSETQ. The germline V and J ends were trimmed by 0 bases and 0 bases, with 7 bases remaining between them.

For the CDR3, the DNA is TGTGCCAGCAGCCCGCTAGCGGGAGCTGAGCAGTTCTTC. Its translation is CASSPLAGAEQFF. The chain has TRBV7-2 and TRBJ2-1; 10 bases match TRBD2. Germline CDR1 and CDR2: SGHTA and FQGNSA. There are 13 residues in the CDR3. With 5 bases clipped from V and 9 bases from J, the junction kept 4 bases outside the gene matches.

CDR3 DNA sequence: TGTGCCAGTAGTATCTCGGGGAGTGAAAAACTGTTTTTT. This codes for CASSISGSEKLFF. V gene TRBV19 combines with J gene TRBJ1-4; D gene unclear. CDR1 is LNHDA and CDR2 is SQIVND in the germline V gene (reference sequence). The CDR3 loop spans 13 amino acids. V gave up 3 bases and J gave up 7 bases, with 9 bases separating them.

The chain couples TRBV25-1 to TRBJ1-4; the D gene is possibly TRBD1 (5 bases). CDR3 length equals 17 residues. V was shortened by 2 bases and J by 7 bases, with 20 bases between the two germline ends. Germline CDR1 MGHDK, CDR2 SYGVNS. Written as DNA, the CDR3 is TGTGCCAGCAGTGAAGTGAGCAGGGAGGTCTTCGCTGAAAAACTGTTTTTT. This encodes CASSEVSREVFAEKLFF.

The chain couples TRBV5-4 to TRBJ1-2; no clear D gene. The ends were cut back, 0 bases at V and 0 bases at J, with 9 bases in the middle. The germline CDR1 and CDR2 sequences are SGHNT and YYREEE (reference sequence). CDR3 length equals 15 residues. In DNA form, the CDR3 reads TGTGCCAGCAGCTTGGGGAGGGAAGCTAACTATGGCTACACCTTC. It codes for CASSLGREANYGYTF.

J is TRBJ1-2 and V is TRBV11-2; 9 positions agree with TRBD1. V was pared by 4 bases and J by 7 bases, with 13 bases of the junction left unmatched. The CDR3 loop spans 16 amino acids. Per the germline V gene, CDR1 is SGHAT and CDR2 is FQNNGV. The CDR3 is CASSSWGRDRVAGYTF. For the CDR3, the DNA is TGTGCCAGCAGCTCATGGGGACGGGACAGGGTGGCTGGCTACACCTTC.

The rearrangement uses TRBV5-4 and TRBJ1-2; D gene unclear. Germline values: CDR1 SGHNT, CDR2 YYREEE (reference sequence). Between the trimmed V and J ends, which lost 9 bases and 2 bases, there was a span of 20 bases. This CDR3 has 15 residues. This chain's CDR3 is CATFPREGFNYGYTF. The CDR3 coding sequence is TGTGCCACCTTCCCAAGGGAGGGATTCAACTATGGCTACACCTTC.

This sequence joins TRBV30 and TRBJ1-3, with unresolved D. The ends were cut back, 0 bases at V and 4 bases at J, with 7 bases in the middle. The CDR3 totals 13 residues. Germline loops: CDR1 GTSNPN, CDR2 SVGIG (reference sequence). The CDR3 sequence: CAWSVLLGNTIYF. DNA of the CDR3: TGTGCCTGGAGTGTACTCCTCGGAAACACCATATATTTT.

The rearrangement links TRBV5-1 to TRBJ2-7; possible D gene TRBD2, 5 bases. This CDR3 is 11 amino acids long. Germline CDR1 SGHRS, CDR2 YFSETQ. Between the trimmed V and J ends, which lost 4 bases and 4 bases, there was a span of 6 bases. The CDR3 region has the DNA TGCGCCAGCAGCGGGAGTTACGAGCAGTACTTC. The encoded protein is CASSGSYEQYF.

The J gene is TRBJ1-1, the V gene TRBV7-8, with unresolved D. Germline V lookup: CDR1 SGHVS, CDR2 FQNEAQ. Trimming stripped 1 base from V and 0 bases from J, with 3 bases between. The CDR3 consists of 13 residues. The CDR3 reads CASSLVVNTEAFF. DNA of the CDR3: TGTGCCAGCAGCTTAGTCGTGAACACTGAAGCTTTCTTT.

The V gene is TRBV28, the J gene TRBJ1-3; D might be TRBD1 (5 bases). V was trimmed by 3 bases and J by 4 bases, leaving 13 bases between them. The CDR3 covers 15 residues. Germline V lookup: CDR1 MDHEN, CDR2 SYDVKM. CDR3 nucleotide sequence: TGTGCCAGCAGTTTTGTGGGGGGGACCGGAAACACCATATATTTT. It specifies CASSFVGGTGNTIYF.

The DNA of the CDR3 is TGTGCCAGCAGTACTAAGGGAGGAGAGTGGAATGAGCAGTTCTTC. Amino acid sequence: CASSTKGGEWNEQFF. The V gene is TRBV6-1, the J gene TRBJ2-1; D may be TRBD2 (6 bases). V was shortened by 5 bases and J by 7 bases, with 18 bases between the two germline ends. Germline lookup yields CDR1 MNHNS and CDR2 SASEGT. CDR3 length: 15 residues.